This entry lists 8 T cell receptor beta chains sequenced from one sample in a study of blood T cell repertoires in COVID-19. TCRdb keeps only in-frame clones here, not all; method: immunoSEQ multiplex PCR. The sample comprises a few hundred thousand clones, around 87% of which are singletons, and about 2.9% rests with the top ten. Sequencing was performed on peripheral blood. The receptors derive from a human donor in a cohort sampled during active COVID-19.

This chain links TRBV7-6 with TRBJ2-3; D call uncertain. CDR1 is SGHVS, CDR2 FNYEAQ, per germline. V was pared by 0 bases and J by 0 bases, with 7 bases between. The CDR3 contains 15 residues. CDR3 DNA: TGTGCCAGCAGCTTAGCTCAAACTAGCACAGATACGCAGTATTTT. This codes for CASSLAQTSTDTQYF.

The V gene is TRBV7-2, the J gene TRBJ2-3; 9 positions agree with TRBD2. The CDR3 is made up of 14 amino acids. J was trimmed by 6 bases and V by 6 bases; bases with no gene match: 7. Germline CDR1 reads SGHTA; CDR2 reads FQGNSA. Written as DNA, the CDR3 is TGTGCCAGCAGTAGAGGCGGGGGGGTGGATACGCAGTATTTT. It translates to CASSRGGGVDTQYF.

The rearrangement links TRBV7-9 to TRBJ2-1; TRBD2 matches 12 bases. This CDR3 has 19 residues. Germline values: CDR1 SEHNR, CDR2 FQNEAQ (reference sequence). With V trimmed by 2 bases and J by 5 bases, 13 bases remained unmatched. CDR3 residues: CASSLLLAGGPRSDNEQFF. For the CDR3, the DNA is TGTGCCAGCAGCTTATTGCTAGCGGGAGGGCCTAGATCGGACAATGAGCAGTTCTTC.

The CDR3 DNA reads as TGTGCCAGCAGCCCCCAGGGGGGCTATGGCTACACCTTC. Translating it yields CASSPQGGYGYTF. The chain joins TRBV13 to TRBJ1-2, with 7 bases identical to TRBD1. The CDR3 has 13 amino acids. The V gene end was trimmed by 5 bases and the J gene end by 4 bases; junction bases not matched to a gene: 4. Germline assignment: CDR1 PRHDT and CDR2 FYEKMQ (reference sequence).

The V gene is TRBV3-1 (or the pseudogene TRBV3-2), the J gene TRBJ2-2, with TRBD2 matching over 7 bases. In germline, CDR1 is LGHDT, CDR2 YNNKEL (reference sequence). V lost 1 base to trimming and J lost 4 bases; unmatched junction nucleotides: 3. The CDR3 runs to 15 residues. The CDR3 DNA sequence: TGTGCCAGCAGCCAAGGGACTAGGACCACCGGGGAGCTGTTTTTT. It is translated as CASSQGTRTTGELFF.

The rearrangement joins TRBV7-9 to TRBJ1-3, with TRBD1 as a possible D gene (6 bases). Between the trimmed V and J ends, which lost 1 base and 2 bases, there was a span of 12 bases. The CDR3 runs to 16 residues. The germline CDR1 and CDR2 sequences are SEHNR and FQNEAQ (reference sequence). The CDR3 protein is CASSLGQAMAGNTIYF. The DNA for the CDR3 is TGTGCCAGCAGCTTAGGACAGGCAATGGCTGGAAACACCATATATTTT.

This chain connects TRBV28 to TRBJ2-7; maybe TRBD2 (5 bases). V lost 3 bases and J lost 2, with 8 bases in between. This CDR3 contains 13 residues. Germline lookup yields CDR1 MDHEN and CDR2 SYDVKM. CDR3 in DNA: TGTGCCAGCAGTTTCCCCGGGGCCTACGAGCAGTACTTC. It codes for CASSFPGAYEQYF.

The rearrangement uses TRBV2 and TRBJ2-2, with 12 positions matching TRBD2. The CDR3 length is 15 residues. J lost 6 bases, V lost 6 bases, and 5 bases had no gene match. Germline assignment: CDR1 SNHLY and CDR2 FYNNEI. CDR3 loop: CASSAGLAGAGELFF. Here the CDR3 DNA reads TGTGCCAGCAGCGCGGGACTAGCGGGCGCCGGGGAGCTGTTTTTT.